The 27 T cell receptor beta chains given below trace back to one sample, sequenced in a study of cytomegalovirus exposure and HLA in healthy donors. Primers: 60 Vbeta forward and 13 Jbeta reverse. Repertoires were generated with immunoSEQ multiplex PCR, while TCRdb's copy carries only in-frame clones and drops some. The table lists about 140,000 clones, about 79% of them singletons. The sequenced material came from PBMCs. Receptors originate from a man aged 40-55 years in good health and CMV-seropositive.

This clone was counted once. The V call is TRBV4-3, the J call TRBJ1-1, with 7 bases aligning to TRBD1. The germline V gene encodes CDR1 LGHNA and CDR2 YSLEER. The CDR3 sequence is 16 residues long. J gave up 1 base and V 5 bases, and 10 bases lay outside the gene matches. CDR3 region: CASSFRLPGGNTEAFF. The CDR3 bases are TGCGCCAGCAGCTTTCGTCTCCCAGGGGGGAACACTGAAGCTTTCTTT.

The chain couples TRBV5-8 to TRBJ1-3; D call uncertain. Trimming cost V 0 bases and J 6 bases, with 7 bases left between them. This CDR3 comprises 13 residues. Germline loops: CDR1 SGHTS, CDR2 YDEGEE. Here the CDR3 reads CASSLEAVNTIYF. DNA for the CDR3: TGTGCCAGCAGCTTGGAGGCGGTAAACACCATATATTTT.

This chain uses TRBV19 with TRBJ1-2; 9 bases are shared with TRBD1. The CDR3 loop spans 12 amino acids. V dropped 6 bases and J dropped 8; count of bases not matched to a gene: 4. Germline V CDR1 and CDR2: LNHDA, SQIVND (reference sequence). In DNA, the CDR3 is TGTGCCAGTAGCGGGACAGGGCAAGGCTACACCTTC. Amino acid sequence: CASSGTGQGYTF. Combining the CDR3 with reference TRBV19 and TRBJ1-2 gives the whole variable domain DGGITQSPKYLFRKEGQNVTLSCEQNLNHDAMYWYRQDPGQGLRLIYYSQIVNDFQKGDIAEGYSVSREKKESFPLTVTSAQKNPTAFYLCASSGTGQGYTFGSGTRLTVV.

This clone appeared a few times. This sequence joins TRBV27 and TRBJ1-2; 7 nucleotides line up with TRBD1. The trim removed 5 bases at V and 4 bases at J, leaving 10 bases unmatched. CDR3 size: 15 residues. CDR1 is MNHEY and CDR2 is SMNVEV in the germline V gene (reference sequence). The CDR3 region has the DNA TGTGCCAGCAGTCGACAGGGACTGGCGGGCTATGGCTACACCTTC. Residues: CASSRQGLAGYGYTF.

There are a few counts of this clone. This chain joins TRBV7-9 and TRBJ2-3; no reliable D call. This CDR3 contains 12 residues. Germline CDR1 is SEHNR and CDR2 is FQNEAQ (reference sequence). V shed 0 bases and J shed 15 bases, with 13 bases lying between them. Here the CDR3 DNA reads TGTGCCAGCAGCTTAGCTTATCAGGAAACCTATTTT. It codes for CASSLAYQETYF.

The V and J genes are TRBV27 and TRBJ2-3; 7 bases line up with TRBD1. The CDR3 has 16 residues. The germline CDR1 and CDR2 sequences are MNHEY and SMNVEV (reference sequence). V gave up 5 bases and J gave up 0 bases; unmatched junction bases: 8. CDR3 in amino acids: CASSPQGFGSTDTQYF. The CDR3 DNA reads as TGTGCCAGCAGTCCACAGGGGTTTGGTAGCACAGATACGCAGTATTTT.

This clone has just a few counts. Relative to the germline gene, one junction end is altered; a read error may explain this. The gene calls are TRBV11-2 and TRBJ1-2; 7 bases are shared with TRBD1. Germline-derived CDR1 and CDR2 are SGHAT and FQNNGV. The CDR3 is 12 residues long. CDR3 in amino acids: CASTPDGFGTVF. The CDR3 DNA reads as TGTGCCAGCACCCCGGACGGATTTGGGACAGTCTTC.

Only one count was recorded for this clone. The rearrangement links TRBV10-3 to TRBJ2-1; possible D gene TRBD1, 6 bases. V lost 6 bases to trimming and J lost 0 bases, with 15 bases between them. CDR3 length: 16 amino acids. The germline V gene encodes CDR1 ENHRY and CDR2 SYGVKD. CDR3 protein: CAIRGQQGSSYNEQFF. The DNA of the CDR3 is TGTGCCATCAGAGGACAACAGGGTAGCTCCTACAATGAGCAGTTCTTC.

V usage is TRBV29-1 and J usage is TRBJ2-5, with a possible D match to TRBD2 (5 bases). V shed 1 base and J shed 1 base, with 16 bases lying between them. The CDR3 is made up of 16 amino acids. Germline CDR1 SQVTM, CDR2 ANQGSEA. The CDR3 bases are TGCAGCGTTGAAGGGCGCGCGGGTCGGATCCAAGAGACCCAGTACTTC. Translating gives CSVEGRAGRIQETQYF.

This clone turned up a few times. The CDR3 loop reads CATRTGSGNTIYF. In DNA, the CDR3 is TGTGCCACCCGAACCGGCTCTGGAAACACCATATATTTT. The chain couples TRBV6-6 to TRBJ1-3; D is uncertain. This CDR3 has 13 amino acids. Germline lookup yields CDR1 MNHNY and CDR2 SVGAGI (reference sequence). The V and J ends lost 10 bases and 0 bases respectively, with 10 bases between them.

The rearrangement uses TRBV19 and TRBJ2-2; D is perhaps TRBD1 (5 bases). The CDR3 runs 17 residues. The V gene lost 6 bases and the J gene lost 1 base, with 18 bases spanning the gap. Germline CDR1 reads LNHDA; CDR2 reads SQIVND (reference sequence). This CDR3 reads CASRMSWGHQNTGELFF. The CDR3 DNA is TGTGCCAGTAGGATGTCTTGGGGCCACCAGAACACCGGGGAGCTGTTTTTT. The complete variable domain, with remaining parts taken from reference TRBV19 and TRBJ2-2, reads DGGITQSPKYLFRKEGQNVTLSCEQNLNHDAMYWYRQDPGQGLRLIYYSQIVNDFQKGDIAEGYSVSREKKESFPLTVTSAQKNPTAFYLCASRMSWGHQNTGELFFGEGSRLTVL.

V and J are TRBV30 and TRBJ1-1; tentatively, D is TRBD1 (5 bases). Per the germline V gene, CDR1 is GTSNPN and CDR2 is SVGIG (reference sequence). The CDR3 length is 13 residues. V was cut by 4 bases and J by 5 bases, with 14 bases left in between. The CDR3 sequence is CAWTLQGRTEAFF. DNA of the CDR3: TGTGCCTGGACCCTCCAGGGAAGGACTGAAGCTTTCTTT.

The CDR3: CASSLMGQGNEKLFF. DNA of the CDR3: TGTGCCAGCAGCTTGATGGGACAGGGTAATGAAAAACTGTTTTTT. The V call is TRBV5-6, the J call TRBJ1-4; 9 nucleotides line up with TRBD1. This CDR3 comprises 15 residues. From germline, CDR1 is SGHDT and CDR2 YYEEEE. The J segment lost 4 bases and the V segment lost 1 base, leaving 2 bases of the junction unmatched. Filled out from reference TRBV5-6 and TRBJ1-4, the complete variable domain reads DAGVTQSPTHLIKTRGQQVTLRCSPKSGHDTVSWYQQALGQGPQFIFQYYEEEERQRGNFPDRFSGHQFPNYSSELNVNALLLGDSALYLCASSLMGQGNEKLFFGSGTQLSVL.

The chain recombines TRBV6-1 with TRBJ1-2; 9 bases are shared with TRBD1. There are 15 residues in the CDR3. The germline V gene has CDR1 MNHNS and CDR2 SASEGT. J lost 7 bases, V lost 4 bases, and 10 bases had no gene match. The CDR3 sequence is CASSGGLPGQGGYTF. CDR3 nucleotide sequence: TGTGCCAGCAGTGGTGGACTCCCGGGACAGGGTGGCTACACCTTC.

The genes are TRBV5-1 and TRBJ2-5; 8 nucleotides align to TRBD2. J was trimmed by 3 bases and V by 1 base; bases with no gene match: 2. Germline loops: CDR1 SGHRS, CDR2 YFSETQ. The CDR3 has 14 residues. CDR3 nucleotides: TGCGCCAGCAGCTTGTCCGGGGGGGAAGAGACCCAGTACTTC. It specifies CASSLSGGEETQYF.

A single count supports this clone. The chain has TRBV6-1 and TRBJ2-7; the match to TRBD2 covers 10 bases. The V gene's germline CDR1 is MNHNS and CDR2 SASEGT. Trimming took 3 bases from V and 0 from J; bases not matched to a gene: 11. The CDR3 runs 18 residues. CDR3 sequence (DNA): TGTGCCAGCAGTGATAGGCTTACTAGCGGGATCCTCTCCTACGAGCAGTACTTC. Its protein is CASSDRLTSGILSYEQYF.

V and J are TRBV7-8 and TRBJ1-2; D gene ambiguous. The CDR3 totals 13 residues. The germline V gene encodes CDR1 SGHVS and CDR2 FQNEAQ. V was clipped by 1 base and J by 4 bases, with 7 bases between them. The CDR3 spells CASSLEEGYGYTF. The CDR3 DNA sequence: TGTGCCAGCAGCTTAGAAGAGGGCTATGGCTACACCTTC.

This chain uses TRBV27 with TRBJ2-2; 7 nucleotides match TRBD2. The CDR3 consists of 16 residues. V shed 4 bases, J shed 2 bases, and the junction held 7 bases outside the gene matches. From germline, CDR1 is MNHEY and CDR2 SMNVEV (reference sequence). Here the CDR3 DNA reads TGTGCCAGCAGTTCCAGGGACTATTTTAACACCGGGGAGCTGTTTTTT. Its translation: CASSSRDYFNTGELFF.

The chain uses TRBV27 and TRBJ2-6, with TRBD2 identical over 8 bases. V dropped 6 bases and J dropped 0; count of bases not matched to a gene: 10. The CDR3 runs to 18 residues. Germline V CDR1 and CDR2: MNHEY, SMNVEV (reference sequence). CDR3 DNA sequence: TGTGCCAGCAGCCCCTTCGGGAGGGGGAGCTCTGGGGCCAACGTCCTGACTTTC. As protein: CASSPFGRGSSGANVLTF.

The genes are TRBV18 and TRBJ1-2; 7 bases fit TRBD1. The V gene's germline CDR1 is KGHSH and CDR2 LQKENI. The CDR3 has 14 residues. Losses at the gene ends were 5 bases for V and 6 bases for J; bases not matched to a gene: 9. CDR3: CASSSYDRVHGYTF. The CDR3 DNA is TGTGCCAGCTCATCCTACGACAGGGTCCATGGCTACACCTTC. The whole variable domain, filled in from reference TRBV18 and TRBJ1-2, reads NAGVMQNPRHLVRRRGQEARLRCSPMKGHSHVYWYRQLPEEGLKFMVYLQKENIIDESGMPKERFSAEFPKEGPSILRIQQVVRGDSAAYFCASSSYDRVHGYTFGSGTRLTVV.

CDR3 DNA: TGTGCCAGCAGCCCCTGGCAGGGGCGGGAGCAGTACTTC. Translated, it gives CASSPWQGREQYF. The chain joins TRBV7-2 to TRBJ2-7; maybe TRBD1 (6 bases). The germline CDR1 and CDR2 sequences are SGHTA and FQGNSA. CDR3 length: 13 residues. The ends were cut back, 5 bases at V and 7 bases at J, with 15 bases in the middle.

The chain couples TRBV5-1 to TRBJ1-6; D is undetermined. CDR1 SGHRS and CDR2 YFSETQ come from the germline V gene. The CDR3 is 12 residues long. Trimming removed 4 bases at V and 7 bases at J, with 6 bases between. The CDR3 DNA is TGCGCCAGCAGCGAGGGAAATTCACCCCTCCACTTT. Translating gives CASSEGNSPLHF.

This rearrangement joins TRBV7-8 to TRBJ2-7, with D unclear. CDR3 length equals 13 residues. The ends were cut back, 1 base at V and 1 base at J, with 5 bases in the middle. Germline CDR1 reads SGHVS; CDR2 reads FQNEAQ. The CDR3, as DNA: TGTGCCAGCAGCTTAGGCAGATCCTACGAGCAGTACTTC. Protein product: CASSLGRSYEQYF. Full variable domain (missing parts from reference TRBV7-8 and TRBJ2-7): GAGVSQSPRYKVAKRGQDVALRCDPISGHVSLFWYQQALGQGPEFLTYFQNEAQLDKSGLPSDRFFAERPEGSVSTLKIQRTQQEDSAVYLCASSLGRSYEQYFGPGTRLTVT.

The J gene is TRBJ1-4, the V gene TRBV9; 8 nucleotides agree with TRBD1. CDR1 is SGDLS, CDR2 YYNGEE, per germline. With V trimmed by 1 base and J by 8 bases, 7 bases remained unmatched. The length of the CDR3 is 15 residues. CDR3: CASSVIGQGGEKLFF. CDR3 sequence (DNA): TGTGCCAGCAGCGTAATTGGACAGGGTGGGGAAAAACTGTTTTTT.

The genes are TRBV18 and TRBJ2-7; D might be TRBD1 (5 bases). Looked up from germline, CDR1 is KGHSH and CDR2 is LQKENI. V was shortened by 3 bases and J by 0 bases, with 9 bases between the two germline ends. The CDR3 length is 14 residues. The CDR3 DNA sequence: TGTGCCAGCTCACCTCCGACAGACTCCTACGAGCAGTACTTC. This translates into CASSPPTDSYEQYF.

The rearrangement uses TRBV7-7 and TRBJ1-2; D might be TRBD1 (5 bases). The CDR3 length is 13 residues. Trimming left V 8 bases short and J 6 bases short, with 16 bases between. Germline V gene sequence: CDR1 SSHAT, CDR2 FNYEAQ (reference sequence). CDR3 residues: CASPSYDRDGYTF. In nucleotides, the CDR3 is TGTGCCAGCCCATCCTACGACAGAGATGGCTACACCTTC.

J is TRBJ2-7 and V is TRBV4-2, with a tentative D call TRBD2 (7 bases). Germline assignment: CDR1 LGHNA and CDR2 YNFKEQ. This CDR3 has 16 amino acids. V lost 0 bases, J lost 2 bases, and 14 bases lay in between. The CDR3 region is CASSQDWGGPPYEQYF. The CDR3 DNA is TGTGCCAGCAGCCAAGATTGGGGGGGGCCACCCTACGAGCAGTACTTC.